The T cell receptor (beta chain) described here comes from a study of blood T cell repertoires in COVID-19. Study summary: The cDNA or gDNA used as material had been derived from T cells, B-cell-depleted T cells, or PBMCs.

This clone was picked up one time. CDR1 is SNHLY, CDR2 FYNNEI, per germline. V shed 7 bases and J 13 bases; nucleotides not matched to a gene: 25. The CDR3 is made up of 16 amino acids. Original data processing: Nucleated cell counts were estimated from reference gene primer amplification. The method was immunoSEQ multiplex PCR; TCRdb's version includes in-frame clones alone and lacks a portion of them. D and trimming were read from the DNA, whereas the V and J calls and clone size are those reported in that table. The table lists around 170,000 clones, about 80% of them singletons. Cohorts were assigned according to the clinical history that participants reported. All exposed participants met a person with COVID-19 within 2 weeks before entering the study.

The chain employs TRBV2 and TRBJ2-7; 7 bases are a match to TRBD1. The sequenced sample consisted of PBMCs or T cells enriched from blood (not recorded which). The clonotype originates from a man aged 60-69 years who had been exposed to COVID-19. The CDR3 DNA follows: TGTGCCAGCATTTACGGGAACCCGGGACAGATACTTCTCGCCTACTTC. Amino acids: CASIYGNPGQILLAYF.